This T cell receptor beta chain was retrieved from a study of T cell responses to AZD1222 COVID-19 vaccine. Background on the study: Second-dose groups at about 4 or about 12 weeks were pooled. Findings of the study overall: Nearly half of spike-specific TCRs reportedly go after variant regions that carry no mutations.

Some clones are missing from TCRdb's copy, which holds only in-frame ones; the method was immunoSEQ multiplex PCR. The table has about 140,000 clones, approximately 92% seen once; the top ten hold approximately 3.4%. V shed 5 bases, J shed 5 bases, and the junction held 8 bases outside the gene matches. This CDR3 spans 14 amino acids. Per the germline V gene, CDR1 is GTSNPN and CDR2 is SVGIG (reference sequence). Details on this clone: The target antigen is unknown.

The clonotype comes from an adult in good health. V is TRBV30 and J is TRBJ2-7, with 11 bases aligning to TRBD1. Material: peripheral blood, obtained on day 0 of AZD1222 vaccination. CDR3 nucleotide sequence: TGTGCCTGGGCAGGGGACAGGGGGTTCCACGAGCAGTACTTC. It translates to CAWAGDRGFHEQYF.